This paragraph reports one TCR beta chain. Its antigen is undetermined. The donors belonged to the roughly 110-subject validation cohort, separate from the approximately 700-subject first cohort. These data are taken from a study of cytomegalovirus exposure and HLA in healthy donors. Sequencing was performed with immunoSEQ multiplex PCR; in TCRdb, only in-frame clones are kept and a portion is missing. The sample holds 300,000 or so clones, approximately 91% seen once. Findings of the study overall: Rarity marked most TCR sequences, yet some public TCRs occurred in many donors.

The CDR3 extends over 14 amino acids. Germline-derived CDR1 and CDR2 are LNHDA and SQIVND (reference sequence). The V gene lost 3 bases and the J gene lost 4 bases, with 12 bases spanning the gap. This sequence joins TRBV19 and TRBJ1-2; D unresolved. The sample taken for sequencing was PBMCs. The sequence was collected from a man aged 25-45 years in good health and CMV-seronegative. CDR3 residues: CASSMGAPIYGYTF. For the CDR3, the DNA is TGTGCCAGTAGTATGGGCGCCCCGATCTATGGCTACACCTTC. Full variable domain (missing parts from reference TRBV19 and TRBJ1-2): DGGITQSPKYLFRKEGQNVTLSCEQNLNHDAMYWYRQDPGQGLRLIYYSQIVNDFQKGDIAEGYSVSREKKESFPLTVTSAQKNPTAFYLCASSMGAPIYGYTFGSGTRLTVV.